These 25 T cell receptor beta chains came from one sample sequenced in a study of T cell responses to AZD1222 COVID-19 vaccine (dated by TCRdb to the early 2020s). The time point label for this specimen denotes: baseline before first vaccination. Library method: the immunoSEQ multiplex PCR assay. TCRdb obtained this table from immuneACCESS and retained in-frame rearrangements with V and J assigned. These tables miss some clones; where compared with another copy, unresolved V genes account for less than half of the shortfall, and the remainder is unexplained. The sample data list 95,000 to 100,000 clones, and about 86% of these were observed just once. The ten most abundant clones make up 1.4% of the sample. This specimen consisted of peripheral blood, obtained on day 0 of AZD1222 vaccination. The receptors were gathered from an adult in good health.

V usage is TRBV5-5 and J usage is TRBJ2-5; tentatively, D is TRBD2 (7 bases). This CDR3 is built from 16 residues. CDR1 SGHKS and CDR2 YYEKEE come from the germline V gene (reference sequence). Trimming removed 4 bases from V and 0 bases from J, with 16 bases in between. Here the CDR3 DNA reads TGTGCCAGCAGCCCGTGGGGGGGCAGGCACCAAGAGACCCAGTACTTC. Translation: CASSPWGGRHQETQYF.

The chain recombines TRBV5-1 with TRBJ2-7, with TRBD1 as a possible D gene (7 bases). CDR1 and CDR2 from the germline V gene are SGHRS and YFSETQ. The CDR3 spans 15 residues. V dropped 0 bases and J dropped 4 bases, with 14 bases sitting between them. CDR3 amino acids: CASSLDGGGVYEQYF. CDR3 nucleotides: TGCGCCAGCAGCTTGGATGGAGGGGGCGTGTACGAGCAGTACTTC.

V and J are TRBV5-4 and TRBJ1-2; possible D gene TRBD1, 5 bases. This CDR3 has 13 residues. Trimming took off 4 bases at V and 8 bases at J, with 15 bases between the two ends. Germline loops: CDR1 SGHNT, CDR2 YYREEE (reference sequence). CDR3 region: CASSLQVFEGYTF. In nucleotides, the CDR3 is TGTGCCAGCAGCCTACAGGTTTTTGAAGGCTACACCTTC. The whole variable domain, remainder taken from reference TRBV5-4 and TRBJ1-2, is ETGVTQSPTHLIKTRGQQVTLRCSSQSGHNTVSWYQQALGQGPQFIFQYYREEENGRGNFPPRFSGLQFPNYSSELNVNALELDDSALYLCASSLQVFEGYTFGSGTRLTVV.

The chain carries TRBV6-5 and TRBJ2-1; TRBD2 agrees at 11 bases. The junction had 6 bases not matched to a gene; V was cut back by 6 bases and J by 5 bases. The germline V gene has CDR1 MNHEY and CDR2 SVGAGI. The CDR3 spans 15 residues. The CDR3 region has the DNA TGTGCCAGCAGACTCCTAGCGGGAGGCAACAATGAGCAGTTCTTC. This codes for CASRLLAGGNNEQFF.

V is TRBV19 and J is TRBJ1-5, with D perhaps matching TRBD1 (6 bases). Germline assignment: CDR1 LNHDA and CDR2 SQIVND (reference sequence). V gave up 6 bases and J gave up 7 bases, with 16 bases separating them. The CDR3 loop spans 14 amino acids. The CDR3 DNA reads TGTGCCAGTAGCGCTAGGGGGGGCGGACAGCCCCAGCATTTT. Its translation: CASSARGGGQPQHF.

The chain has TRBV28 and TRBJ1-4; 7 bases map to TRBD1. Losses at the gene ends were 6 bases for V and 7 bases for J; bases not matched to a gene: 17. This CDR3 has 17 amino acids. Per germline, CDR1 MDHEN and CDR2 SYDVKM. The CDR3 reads CASRQTSPGGPVEKLFF. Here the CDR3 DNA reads TGTGCCAGCAGGCAAACCTCTCCAGGGGGACCAGTTGAAAAACTGTTTTTT.

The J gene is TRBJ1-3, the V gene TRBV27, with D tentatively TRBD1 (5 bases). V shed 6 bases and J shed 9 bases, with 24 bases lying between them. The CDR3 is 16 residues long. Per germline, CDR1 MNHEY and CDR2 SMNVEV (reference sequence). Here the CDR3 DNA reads TGTGCCAGCAGCCCGAACCTGGATTACCGGGGGGGCACCATATATTTT. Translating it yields CASSPNLDYRGGTIYF.

The CDR3 reads CSVETGISDTIYF. Here the CDR3 DNA reads TGCAGCGTCGAAACAGGGATTTCGGACACCATATATTTT. This chain joins TRBV29-1 and TRBJ1-3; D might be TRBD1 (6 bases). Germline CDR1 SQVTM, CDR2 ANQGSEA. The CDR3 is 13 residues long. Trimming took 6 bases from V and 8 from J, leaving 17 bases between them.

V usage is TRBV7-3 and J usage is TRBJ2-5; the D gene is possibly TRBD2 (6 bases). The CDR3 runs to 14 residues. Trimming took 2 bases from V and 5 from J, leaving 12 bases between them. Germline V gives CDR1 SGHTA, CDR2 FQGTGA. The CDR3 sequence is CASSLYGSLETQYF. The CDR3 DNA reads TGTGCCAGCAGCTTATACGGGAGTTTGGAGACCCAGTACTTC.

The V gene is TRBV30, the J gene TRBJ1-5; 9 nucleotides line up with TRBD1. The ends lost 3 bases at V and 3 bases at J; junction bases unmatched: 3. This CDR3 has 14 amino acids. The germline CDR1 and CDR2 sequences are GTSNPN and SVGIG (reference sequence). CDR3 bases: TGTGCCTGGAGGCGACAGGGGGACAATCAGCCCCAGCATTTT. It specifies CAWRRQGDNQPQHF.

The CDR3 DNA sequence: TGTGCCAGCAGCGAGGGGCAGGGGTTGAGAGAAGGCTACACCTTC. This translates into CASSEGQGLREGYTF. V usage is TRBV7-9 and J usage is TRBJ1-2, with D possibly being TRBD1 (6 bases). The CDR3 contains 15 residues. CDR1 is SEHNR and CDR2 is FQNEAQ in the germline V gene (reference sequence). V lost 5 bases to trimming and J lost 8 bases, with 21 bases between them. Based on the CDR3 plus reference TRBV7-9 and TRBJ1-2, the full variable domain is DTGVSQNPRHKITKRGQNVTFRCDPISEHNRLYWYRQTLGQGPEFLTYFQNEAQLEKSRLLSDRFSAERPKGSFSTLEIQRTEQGDSAMYLCASSEGQGLREGYTFGSGTRLTVV.

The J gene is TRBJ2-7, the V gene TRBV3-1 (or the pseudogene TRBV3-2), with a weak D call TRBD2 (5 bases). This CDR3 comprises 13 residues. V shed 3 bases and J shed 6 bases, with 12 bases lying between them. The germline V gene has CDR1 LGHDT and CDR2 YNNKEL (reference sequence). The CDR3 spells CASSQAGLSEQYF. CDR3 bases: TGTGCCAGCAGCCAGGCGGGCCTCAGCGAGCAGTACTTC.

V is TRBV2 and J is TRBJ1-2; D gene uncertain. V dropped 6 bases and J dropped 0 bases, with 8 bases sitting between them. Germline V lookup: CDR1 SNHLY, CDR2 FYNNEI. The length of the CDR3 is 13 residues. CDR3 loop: CASSLVTNYGYTF. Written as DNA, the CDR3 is TGTGCCAGCAGCTTAGTTACTAACTATGGCTACACCTTC.

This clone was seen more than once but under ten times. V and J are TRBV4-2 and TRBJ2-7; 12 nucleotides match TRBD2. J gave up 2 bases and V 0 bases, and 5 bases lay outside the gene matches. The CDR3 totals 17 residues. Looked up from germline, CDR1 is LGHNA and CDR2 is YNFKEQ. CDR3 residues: CASSQESLAGGPYEQYF. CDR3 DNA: TGTGCCAGCAGCCAAGAGAGTCTAGCGGGAGGGCCCTACGAGCAGTACTTC.

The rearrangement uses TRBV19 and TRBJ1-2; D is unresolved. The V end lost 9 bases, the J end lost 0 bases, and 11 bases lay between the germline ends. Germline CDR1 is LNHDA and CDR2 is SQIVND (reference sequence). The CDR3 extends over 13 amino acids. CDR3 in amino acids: CASSTVTNYGYTF. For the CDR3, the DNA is TGTGCCAGCTCGACGGTTACTAACTATGGCTACACCTTC.

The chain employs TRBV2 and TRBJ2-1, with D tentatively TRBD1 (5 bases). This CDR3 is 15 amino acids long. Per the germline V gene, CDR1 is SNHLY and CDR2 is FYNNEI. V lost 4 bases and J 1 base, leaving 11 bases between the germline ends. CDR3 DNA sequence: TGTGCCAGCAGTGGCCAGGGTTTGTCCTACAATGAGCAGTTCTTC. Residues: CASSGQGLSYNEQFF.

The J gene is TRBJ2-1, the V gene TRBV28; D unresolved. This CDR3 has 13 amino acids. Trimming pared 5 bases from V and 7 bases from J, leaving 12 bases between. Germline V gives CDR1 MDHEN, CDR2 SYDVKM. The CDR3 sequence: CASSHSSWNEQFF. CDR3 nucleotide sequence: TGTGCCAGCAGTCACTCGAGTTGGAATGAGCAGTTCTTC.

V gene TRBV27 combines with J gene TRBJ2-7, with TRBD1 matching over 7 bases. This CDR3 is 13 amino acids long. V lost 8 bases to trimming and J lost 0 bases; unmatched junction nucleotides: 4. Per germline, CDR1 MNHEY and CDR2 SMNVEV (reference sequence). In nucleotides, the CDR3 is TGTGCCAGCCGGGGACAGAGCTCCTACGAGCAGTACTTC. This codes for CASRGQSSYEQYF.

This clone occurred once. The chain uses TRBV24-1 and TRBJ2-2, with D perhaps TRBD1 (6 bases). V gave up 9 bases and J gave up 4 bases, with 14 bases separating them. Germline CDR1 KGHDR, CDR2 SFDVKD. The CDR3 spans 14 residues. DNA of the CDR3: TGTGCCACCCGGGACCGAGGGGGCACCGGGGAGCTGTTTTTT. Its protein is CATRDRGGTGELFF.

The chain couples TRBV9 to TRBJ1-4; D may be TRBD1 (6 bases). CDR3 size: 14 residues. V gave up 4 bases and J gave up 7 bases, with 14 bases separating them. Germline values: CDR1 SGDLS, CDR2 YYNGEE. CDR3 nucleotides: TGTGCCAGCAGCAAAGAGGGGGGTAGTGAAAAACTGTTTTTT. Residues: CASSKEGGSEKLFF.

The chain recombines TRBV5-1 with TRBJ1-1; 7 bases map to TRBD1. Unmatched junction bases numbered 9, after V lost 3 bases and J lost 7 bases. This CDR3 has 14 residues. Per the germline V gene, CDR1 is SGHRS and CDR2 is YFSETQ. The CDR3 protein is CASSSGQAGVEAFF. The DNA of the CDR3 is TGCGCCAGCAGCTCTGGACAGGCAGGGGTTGAAGCTTTCTTT.

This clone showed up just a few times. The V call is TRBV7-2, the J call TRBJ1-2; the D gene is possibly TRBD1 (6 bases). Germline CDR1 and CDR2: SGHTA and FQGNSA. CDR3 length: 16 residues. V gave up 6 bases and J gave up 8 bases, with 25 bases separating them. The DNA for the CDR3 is TGTGCCAGCAGACCTGAGATCCCGGGGGCCATATGGGGCTACACCTTC. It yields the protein CASRPEIPGAIWGYTF.

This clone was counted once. CDR3 nucleotides: TGTGCCAGTAGTACTGACGGCTCCCACTCCTACGAGCAGTACTTC. Amino acid sequence: CASSTDGSHSYEQYF. The chain carries TRBV19 and TRBJ2-7, with D unclear. CDR1 and CDR2 (germline): LNHDA, SQIVND (reference sequence). The CDR3 runs to 15 residues. Trimming left V 4 bases short and J 0 bases short, with 13 bases between.

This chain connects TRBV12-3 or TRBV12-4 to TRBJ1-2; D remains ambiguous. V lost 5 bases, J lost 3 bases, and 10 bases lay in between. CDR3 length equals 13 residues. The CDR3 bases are TGTGCCAGCAGTCCAAGCGGGCACTATGGCTACACCTTC. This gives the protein CASSPSGHYGYTF.

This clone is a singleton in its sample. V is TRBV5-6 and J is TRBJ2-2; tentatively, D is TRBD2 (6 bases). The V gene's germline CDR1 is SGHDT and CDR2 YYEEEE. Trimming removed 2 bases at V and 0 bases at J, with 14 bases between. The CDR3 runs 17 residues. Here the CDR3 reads CASSLTPGLSNTGELFF. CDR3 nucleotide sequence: TGTGCCAGCAGCTTAACTCCGGGACTCTCGAACACCGGGGAGCTGTTTTTT.